The present TCR beta chain was sequenced within a study of T-cell reconstitution after alpha-beta-depleted transplantation in children (dated by TCRdb to 2016 to 2018). About the study as a whole: Using TCR repertoire profiling, the study followed T-cell immune reconstitution in a quantitative way in children after TCRalphabeta/CD19-depleted allogeneic hematopoietic cell transplantation. General study outcomes and caveats: The apparently early alphabetaT-cell count recovery about two months after transplant was reportedly dependent on only several hundred rapidly expanded clones derived from non-depleted graft cells. Over the following months the frequencies of hyperexpanded clones went down, and after one year T-cell counts and TCRbeta diversity were mostly credited to newly produced T cells. In some patients, the high TCRbeta diversity seen at day 60 was put down to recipient T cells and intrathymic progenitors that had survived conditioning.

To prepare the library, PCR was applied. For sequencing, an Illumina HiSeq 2500 was employed. TCR libraries were prepared with molecular barcoding, using unique molecular identifiers to normalize TCRbeta repertoire quantification. TCRdb reworked the public reads: Q25 trimming with fastp, MiXCR clone assembly, productive beta chains retained. Merged by CDR3 protein, the rows form single entries marked with the most common genes and DNA. This sample gives approximately 400,000 distinct CDR3 sequences in total; roughly 16% of them show up just once. Jointly, the top ten make up roughly 27% of the sample. The CDR3 goes from the cysteine to the phenylalanine over 14 residues. Of the read, only the CDR3 DNA is kept; its 42 bases are in frame from base 1. For this chain, trimming is 6 bases at the V end and 2 bases at the J end, and the number of junction bases without a gene match is 6. CDR1 SEHNR and CDR2 FQNEAQ are derived from the germline V gene (reference sequence).

The sample's treatment or condition, from its label and the paper: allogeneic hematopoietic cell transplantation with graft depleted of TCRalphabeta T cells and CD19 B cells. Transplant recipients were children who received TCRalphabeta/CD19-depleted allogeneic hematopoietic cell grafts. This clonotype was detected many times. No antigen is known for it. Base quality data are lacking; no much larger clone is found one base away. This receptor chain uses TRBV7-9 and TRBJ2-5, with 7 middle bases fitting TRBD1. This receptor was obtained from a boy younger than two who had a stem cell transplant for Wiskott-Aldrich syndrome, so the T cells may come from the graft donor. Here the sequenced sample was PBMCs, mostly from graft donor cells, taken 360 days after TCRalphabeta/CD19-depleted stem cell transplant. The nucleotides read TGTGCCAGCAGGCCTACGACAGGGCAAGAGACCCAGTACTTC. Translated, this is CASRPTTGQETQYF. The entire variable domain, with the stretches around the CDR3 drawn from the reference TRBV7-9 and TRBJ2-5 proteins, is DTGVSQNPRHKITKRGQNVTFRCDPISEHNRLYWYRQTLGQGPEFLTYFQNEAQLEKSRLLSDRFSAERPKGSFSTLEIQRTEQGDSAMYLCASRPTTGQETQYFGPGTRLLVL.